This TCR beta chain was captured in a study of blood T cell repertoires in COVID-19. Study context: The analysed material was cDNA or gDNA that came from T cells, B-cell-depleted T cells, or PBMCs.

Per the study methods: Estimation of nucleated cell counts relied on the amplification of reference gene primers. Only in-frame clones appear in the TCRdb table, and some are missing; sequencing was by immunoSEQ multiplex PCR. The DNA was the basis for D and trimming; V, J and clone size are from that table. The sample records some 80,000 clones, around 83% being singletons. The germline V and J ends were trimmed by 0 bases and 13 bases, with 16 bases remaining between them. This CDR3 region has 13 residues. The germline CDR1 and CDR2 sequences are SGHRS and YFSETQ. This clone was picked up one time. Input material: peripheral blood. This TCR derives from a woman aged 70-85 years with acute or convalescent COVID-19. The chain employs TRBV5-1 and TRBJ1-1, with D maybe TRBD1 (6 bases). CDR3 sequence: CASSLDGGAGGFF. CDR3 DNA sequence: TGCGCCAGCAGCTTGGACGGGGGCGCGGGGGGTTTCTTT.